The T cell receptor (beta chain) described here comes from a study of blood T cells in healthy people across ages. Study background: About one barcoded beta molecule per two T cells was captured by template switching. Whole-study results and caveats: A strong correlation was found between TCR beta diversity and the percentage of naive T cells.

Total RNA extraction produced at least 6 micrograms (per sample) for the study. Sample-barcoded 5' priming and a J-beta primer mix drove a second PCR of roughly 6 to 12 cycles. MiXCR, applied by TCRdb to the 5' RACE reads, yields one record per CDR3 protein. The sample carries 1.5 million to 2 million distinct CDR3 sequences, approximately 32% recorded once. This CDR3 region has 13 residues. The trim removed 3 bases at V and 3 bases at J, leaving 4 bases unmatched. Germline V gene lookup returns CDR1 DFQATT and CDR2 SNEGSKA (reference sequence). A remark on this clonotype: What it binds is not known.

Sequencing input: blood. The receptor was derived from a woman aged 25 to 39 in good health. This chain joins TRBV20-1 and TRBJ2-5, with 7 bases fitting TRBD2. CDR3 residues: CSASGGLEETQYF. The DNA of the CDR3 is TGCAGTGCTAGCGGGGGGTTAGAAGAGACCCAGTACTTC.